This TCR beta chain is from a study of T cell responses to AZD1222 COVID-19 vaccine (dated by TCRdb to the early 2020s). For the wider study: AZD1222 recipients with second doses at about 4 weeks or about 12 weeks were pooled, because spike-specific TCR depth and breadth did not differ between schedules. TCR sequencing covered fewer than 250 trial participants: 200 to 210 given two doses of AZD1222 and about 26 given two doses of MenACWY control vaccine. Trial participants were enrolled by age into 18-55, 56-69 and 70-plus year subgroups, with approximately 150, 28 and 58 TCR-sequenced participants respectively. The paper's findings and limits, for the study overall: Most participants were white British and females outnumbered males, and the authors suggested that clonal diversity may have been underestimated. In the small 56-69-year group, the increase in depth fell short of significance, most likely because of low power. Conclusions about previously exposed vaccinees are limited, since just five to seven AZD1222 recipients were seropositive for SARS-CoV-2 at baseline. Reportedly, close to half of the unique spike-specific TCRs recognized epitopes lying outside the regions that are mutated in the B.1.351 and B.1.1.7 variants. After two AZD1222 doses, spike-specific TCR breadth and depth were significantly higher than at day 0 and than in MenACWY recipients. Because no samples from the day 14 peak response were available, repertoires could be characterized only after the peak T cell response. The vaccine-associated CD4 TCRs covered the entire spike protein, and the dominant responses fell in regions 160-218 and 743-854.

About this clone: Its target antigen remains unknown. One base away there is no much larger clone; base qualities are not given.

Reading the label with the study, this specimen's time point is: baseline before first vaccination. Vaccinee samples were obtained from the UK trials COV001 and COV002, which included a single-blind randomized controlled phase 2/3 trial of AZD1222 (ChAdOx1 nCoV-19) in healthy adults. Trial participant PBMC samples were collected at day 0 and day 28 after the second dose for TCRbeta chain sequencing. The CDR3 regions of human TCRbeta chains were subjected to immunosequencing. On the study's bioinformatics: TCRs in the repertoires were matched against a reference library of SARS-CoV-2-specific TCRs that had been generated with the MIRA antigen-specificity platform. Breadth was defined as the fraction of unique TCRs that were SARS-CoV-2-associated. Depth was defined as the fraction of total T cells that were SARS-CoV-2-associated. Using the MIRA data, every spike-specific TCR was mapped to the spike region that the TCR reacted to and assigned to either a CD4 or a CD8 class. Log10-transformed breadth and depth values were compared by one-way ANOVA with Sidak's multiple comparisons tests. The clones in this table, taken by TCRdb from immuneACCESS, are in-frame only. Not every clone is retained; where verified, under half of the shortfall comes from an unresolved V gene, and the cause of the rest is unknown. For V, J and clone size, that table is used; D and trimming come from the DNA. Across this sample there are over 100,000 clones, with around 94% seen only once. Of the sample, roughly 7% is held by the ten largest clones.

V was cut back by 5 bases and J by 10 bases, leaving a gap of 19 bases between them. The CDR3 measures 14 amino acids from cysteine to phenylalanine. Only the CDR3 region is kept as DNA, spanning 42 bases read in frame from base 1. CDR1 and CDR2, per the germline V gene (reference sequence), are MNHEY and SMNVEV. The chain is made from TRBV27 and TRBJ2-3, with the D gene possibly TRBD1 or TRBD2, each one fitting 5 bases. The receptor was isolated from an adult in good health. This material consisted of peripheral blood, taken on day 0 of AZD1222 vaccination. The base sequence is TGTGCCAGCAGTAGGGGAGAGGCAGGTGGGGCGCAGTATTTT. The resulting protein is CASSRGEAGGAQYF.